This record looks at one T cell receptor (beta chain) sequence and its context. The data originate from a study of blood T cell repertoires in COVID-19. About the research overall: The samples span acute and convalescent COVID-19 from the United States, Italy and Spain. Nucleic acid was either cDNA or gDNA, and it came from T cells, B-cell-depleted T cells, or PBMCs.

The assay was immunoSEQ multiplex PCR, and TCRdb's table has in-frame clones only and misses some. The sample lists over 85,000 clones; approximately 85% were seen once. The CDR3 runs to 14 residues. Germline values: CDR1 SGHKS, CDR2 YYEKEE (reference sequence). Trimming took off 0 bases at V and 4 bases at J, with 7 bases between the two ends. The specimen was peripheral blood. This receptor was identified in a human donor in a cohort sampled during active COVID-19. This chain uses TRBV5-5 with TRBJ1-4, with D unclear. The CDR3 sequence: CASSLAAGNEKLFF. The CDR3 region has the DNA TGTGCCAGCAGCTTGGCCGCGGGTAATGAAAAACTGTTTTTT.